Listed here are 25 T cell receptor beta chains from one sample, sequenced in a study of graft-versus-host responses after intestinal transplantation (dated by TCRdb to the early 2020s). Library generation was performed with the immunoSEQ multiplex PCR assay. In its TCRdb copy, this immuneACCESS table keeps in-frame sequences only and misses some clones. Where compared with another copy, unresolved V genes explain less than half of these, and the others have no known cause. A total of about 30,000 clones appear in this sample, about 92% of them only once. Jointly, the top ten make up under 0.9% of the sample. The specimen comprised PBMCs, sampled 66 days after intestinal transplant. Every receptor here comes from a human patient who received an intestinal transplant, so some T cells may come from the graft donor.

In this sample, this clone turned up once. This sequence joins TRBV7-8 and TRBJ2-2, with TRBD2 as a possible D gene (5 bases). Trimming shortened V by 5 bases and J by 2 bases, and 21 bases separated the two germline ends. This CDR3 is 18 amino acids long. CDR1 SGHVS and CDR2 FQNEAQ come from the germline V gene. The CDR3: CASSPGLADHLNTGELFF. The CDR3 nucleotides are TGTGCCAGCAGCCCCGGACTGGCCGACCACCTCAACACCGGGGAGCTGTTTTTT.

The J gene is TRBJ2-7, the V gene TRBV27; perhaps TRBD1 as D (5 bases). Germline V gene lookup returns CDR1 MNHEY and CDR2 SMNVEV (reference sequence). The V end lost 2 bases, the J end lost 4 bases, and 9 bases lay between the germline ends. This CDR3 region has 13 residues. This CDR3 reads CASSLRGAYEQYF. The CDR3 region has the DNA TGTGCCAGCAGTTTAAGGGGCGCGTACGAGCAGTACTTC.

The J gene is TRBJ2-1, the V gene TRBV6-4, with 7 positions matching TRBD1. The J segment lost 8 bases and the V segment lost 4 bases, leaving 5 bases of the junction unmatched. There are 13 residues in the CDR3. CDR1 and CDR2 from the germline V gene are MRHNA and SNTAGT. The CDR3, as DNA: TGTGCCAGCAGTGGGGCGACAGGGTATGAGCAGTTCTTC. It translates to CASSGATGYEQFF.

The V gene is TRBV7-2, the J gene TRBJ2-1; 9 bases agree with TRBD2. This CDR3 is 16 amino acids long. Germline assignment: CDR1 SGHTA and CDR2 FQGNSA. J was trimmed by 4 bases and V by 4 bases; bases with no gene match: 8. CDR3 region: CASSSLSGRSYNEQFF. The CDR3 DNA follows: TGTGCCAGCAGCTCCCTTAGCGGGAGATCGTACAATGAGCAGTTCTTC.

The chain carries TRBV29-1 and TRBJ1-2; 10 bases align to TRBD1. Germline V CDR1 and CDR2: SQVTM, ANQGSEA. Trimming removed 3 bases from V and 5 bases from J; junction bases left unmatched: 9. The CDR3 runs 15 residues. The CDR3: CSVETGGPGMYGYTF. The CDR3 region has the DNA TGCAGCGTTGAGACAGGGGGCCCAGGGATGTATGGCTACACCTTC.

This chain connects TRBV4-3 to TRBJ1-4; 7 nucleotides match TRBD1. V lost 0 bases and J lost 3; bases outside the gene matches: 10. Per germline, CDR1 LGHNA and CDR2 YSLEER. CDR3 size: 18 residues. CDR3 in amino acids: CASSQDSKGGWANEKLFF. For the CDR3, the DNA is TGCGCCAGCAGCCAAGATTCGAAAGGGGGCTGGGCTAATGAAAAACTGTTTTTT.

The CDR3 is CASSLAPNQPQHF. DNA for the CDR3: TGTGCCAGCAGTCTTGCCCCAAATCAGCCCCAGCATTTT. The chain joins TRBV6-5 to TRBJ1-5; D is uncertain. Looked up from germline, CDR1 is MNHEY and CDR2 is SVGAGI. CDR3 length: 13 amino acids. V lost 5 bases, J lost 4 bases, and 9 bases lay in between.

The rearrangement uses TRBV30 and TRBJ2-7, with 9 bases identical to TRBD1. J was trimmed by 5 bases and V by 2 bases; bases with no gene match: 7. The germline gives CDR1 GTSNPN, CDR2 SVGIG (reference sequence). The CDR3 consists of 14 residues. The CDR3 protein is CAWSRGQGSDEQYF. The CDR3 DNA sequence: TGTGCCTGGAGTCGGGGACAGGGTAGCGACGAGCAGTACTTC.

The rearrangement links TRBV4-3 to TRBJ2-3, with 14 nucleotides matching TRBD2. Germline V gene sequence: CDR1 LGHNA, CDR2 YSLEER. The ends lost 1 base at V and 5 bases at J; junction bases unmatched: 2. There are 16 residues in the CDR3. The DNA of the CDR3 is TGCGCCAGCAGCCAAGCGACTAGCGGGGGGGTAGATACGCAGTATTTT. It translates to CASSQATSGGVDTQYF.

The V call is TRBV7-9, the J call TRBJ1-2; D uncertain. Trimming cost V 1 base and J 5 bases, with 14 bases left between them. In germline, CDR1 is SEHNR, CDR2 FQNEAQ (reference sequence). The CDR3 covers 15 residues. CDR3: CASSLESHGFYGYTF. CDR3 nucleotides: TGTGCCAGCAGCTTAGAAAGTCACGGTTTTTATGGCTACACCTTC.

V and J are TRBV11-1 and TRBJ1-1; D gene ambiguous. CDR3 length: 14 residues. With 3 bases removed from V and 4 bases from J, the gap between germline ends came to 12 bases. Per the germline V gene, CDR1 is SGHAT and CDR2 is FQDESV (reference sequence). CDR3 in amino acids: CASSLGSSITEAFF. The CDR3 DNA sequence: TGTGCCAGCAGCTTGGGGAGTTCCATCACTGAAGCTTTCTTT.

The chain carries TRBV7-9 and TRBJ2-5; D gene uncertain. The end of the DNA fits TRBJ2-7 better, so the J call may be wrong. The CDR3 runs to 14 residues. Germline V gene sequence: CDR1 SEHNR, CDR2 FQNEAQ (reference sequence). CDR3 DNA sequence: TGTGCCAGCAGCCCTGACTCGAGCTCCTACGAGCAGTACTTC. Translating it yields CASSPDSSSYEQYF.

This chain links TRBV6-5 with TRBJ2-7; possible D gene TRBD2, 5 bases. The length of the CDR3 is 16 residues. CDR1 is MNHEY and CDR2 is SVGAGI in the germline V gene. Trimming cost V 2 bases and J 5 bases, with 19 bases left between them. CDR3 sequence reads: CASSYTTSGVYHEQYF. The CDR3, as DNA: TGTGCCAGCAGTTACACTACTTCCGGGGTTTACCACGAGCAGTACTTC.

This chain uses TRBV7-6 with TRBJ2-1; D could derive from TRBD1 or TRBD2 (6 bases each). V was pared by 0 bases and J by 4 bases, with 19 bases between. Germline CDR1 and CDR2: SGHVS and FNYEAQ. This CDR3 contains 18 residues. CDR3 sequence reads: CASSLAAGGTPIYNEQFF. The CDR3 nucleotides are TGTGCCAGCAGCTTAGCGGCTGGGGGGACACCCATATACAATGAGCAGTTCTTC.

The rearrangement links TRBV10-3 to TRBJ2-3; the D call may be TRBD1 or TRBD2 (5 bases each). Germline V gene sequence: CDR1 ENHRY, CDR2 SYGVKD. CDR3 length: 14 residues. The V end was cut by 4 bases, the J end by 3 bases, with 11 bases between. DNA of the CDR3: TGTGCCATCAGTGCCACGGGGCATACAGATACGCAGTATTTT. Translated, it gives CAISATGHTDTQYF.

Remarks on this clone: The junction differs from germline at one of its ends, possibly a read error. This chain uses TRBV7-2 with TRBJ2-1; D not resolved. Germline CDR1 and CDR2: SGHTA and FQGNSA. CDR3 length equals 15 residues. The CDR3 DNA is TGTGCTAGCAGCGTCGTGGCTAGAGTTTCCAATGAGCAGTTCTTC. Amino acid sequence: CASSVVARVSNEQFF.

The chain couples TRBV5-1 to TRBJ1-2; D uncertain. Deletions cut 7 bases from V and 3 bases from J, with 13 bases between. The CDR3 has 13 residues. Germline V gene sequence: CDR1 SGHRS, CDR2 YFSETQ. DNA of the CDR3: TGCGCCAGCTCCACGACTGCTCACTATGGCTACACCTTC. Protein product: CASSTTAHYGYTF.

The chain carries TRBV6-5 and TRBJ1-2, with D maybe TRBD1 (5 bases). This CDR3 contains 12 residues. Between the trimmed V and J ends, which lost 9 bases and 6 bases, there was a span of 14 bases. Per the germline V gene, CDR1 is MNHEY and CDR2 is SVGAGI. The CDR3 coding sequence is TGTGCCAGGGGAACAGGAGGGCATGGCTACACCTTC. Translating gives CARGTGGHGYTF.

V usage is TRBV7-2 and J usage is TRBJ1-4; no clear D. V was clipped by 5 bases and J by 8 bases, with 9 bases between them. The germline CDR1 and CDR2 sequences are SGHTA and FQGNSA. The CDR3 spans 12 residues. DNA of the CDR3: TGTGCCAGCAGCCCGAGCAGCGAAAAACTGTTTTTT. Its protein is CASSPSSEKLFF.

V is TRBV5-1 and J is TRBJ2-1; the match to TRBD2 covers 7 bases. The length of the CDR3 is 17 residues. Germline V gives CDR1 SGHRS, CDR2 YFSETQ. V was clipped by 3 bases and J by 3 bases; unmatched bases: 12. The CDR3 is CASSSGVAGVGYNEQFF. The CDR3 DNA reads as TGCGCCAGCAGCTCCGGTGTTGCGGGAGTAGGCTACAATGAGCAGTTCTTC.

V is TRBV7-8 and J is TRBJ2-3, with D unresolved. This CDR3 spans 14 amino acids. Germline assignment: CDR1 SGHVS and CDR2 FQNEAQ. V gave up 0 bases and J gave up 2 bases, with 6 bases separating them. The CDR3 DNA is TGTGCCAGCAGCTTAGCGCTGTTCACAGATACGCAGTATTTT. Translated, it gives CASSLALFTDTQYF. The complete variable domain, with remaining parts taken from reference TRBV7-8 and TRBJ2-3, reads GAGVSQSPRYKVAKRGQDVALRCDPISGHVSLFWYQQALGQGPEFLTYFQNEAQLDKSGLPSDRFFAERPEGSVSTLKIQRTQQEDSAVYLCASSLALFTDTQYFGPGTRLTVL.

Only one count was recorded for this clone. The chain is built from TRBV4-2 and TRBJ2-7; 8 positions agree with TRBD2. Germline CDR1 is LGHNA and CDR2 is YNFKEQ. The CDR3 spans 16 residues. J was trimmed by 4 bases and V by 1 base; bases with no gene match: 9. Here the CDR3 DNA reads TGTGCCAGCAGCCAAGGGGAGGGACTAGGGATTTACGAGCAGTACTTC. Its protein product is CASSQGEGLGIYEQYF.

The chain uses TRBV9 and TRBJ2-2; the D is unclear. The germline V gene has CDR1 SGDLS and CDR2 YYNGEE. CDR3 length equals 16 residues. With 3 bases removed from V and 1 base from J, the gap between germline ends came to 13 bases. In DNA form, the CDR3 reads TGTGCCAGCAGCGCATTGGGCCTACAGAACACCGGGGAGCTGTTTTTT. The encoded protein is CASSALGLQNTGELFF. Complete variable domain (other parts from reference TRBV9 and TRBJ2-2): DSGVTQTPKHLITATGQRVTLRCSPRSGDLSVYWYQQSLDQGLQFLIQYYNGEERAKGNILERFSAQQFPDLHSELNLSSLELGDSALYFCASSALGLQNTGELFFGEGSRLTVL.

The CDR3 DNA reads as TGTGCCAGCAGTTGGGGACACCCAACCATCTACGAGCAGTACTTC. Protein: CASSWGHPTIYEQYF. The chain joins TRBV6-5 to TRBJ2-7; possible D gene TRBD1, 6 bases. The length of the CDR3 is 15 residues. Germline lookup yields CDR1 MNHEY and CDR2 SVGAGI. V was trimmed by 4 bases and J by 3 bases, leaving 16 bases between them.

The chain joins TRBV28 to TRBJ1-2, with D uncertain. CDR1 MDHEN and CDR2 SYDVKM come from the germline V gene. The CDR3 extends over 14 amino acids. The V end lost 0 bases, the J end lost 7 bases, and 12 bases lay between the germline ends. The CDR3 loop is CASSLWPEAVGYTF. CDR3 sequence (DNA): TGTGCCAGCAGTTTATGGCCAGAAGCGGTTGGCTACACCTTC.